Shown below are 18 T cell receptor beta chains from a single sample sequenced in a study of blood T cell repertoires in COVID-19. The assay was immunoSEQ multiplex PCR, and TCRdb's table has in-frame clones only and misses some. Here the sample spans approximately 170,000 clones, around 86% being singletons. Sequenced: peripheral blood. The receptors shown here come from a woman over 75 with COVID-19, enrolled during active disease.

The V gene is TRBV5-8, the J gene TRBJ2-2, with D perhaps TRBD1 (6 bases). V lost 4 bases to trimming and J lost 4 bases, with 14 bases between them. This CDR3 has 15 residues. Germline V gene data show CDR1 as SGHTS and CDR2 as YDEGEE. The DNA for the CDR3 is TGTGCCAGCAGCCCGGGGTCAGGGGCCACCGGGGAGCTGTTTTTT. Its translation is CASSPGSGATGELFF.

The CDR3 coding sequence is TGTGCCAGCAGCCCTTTTTCGTCGGGGAGCAATCAGCCCCAGCATTTT. Protein sequence: CASSPFSSGSNQPQHF. The genes are TRBV5-5 and TRBJ1-5, with unresolved D. The CDR3 runs 16 residues. CDR1 and CDR2 from the germline V gene are SGHKS and YYEKEE (reference sequence). Trimming stripped 4 bases from V and 1 base from J, with 15 bases between.

The rearrangement links TRBV6-2 or TRBV6-3 to TRBJ1-2; 9 bases map to TRBD1. Germline CDR1 MNHEY, CDR2 SVGEGT. V gave up 2 bases and J gave up 4 bases; unmatched junction bases: 11. CDR3 length: 17 amino acids. CDR3: CASSYTLFRQGVYGYTF. The DNA for the CDR3 is TGTGCCAGCAGTTACACCCTCTTTAGACAGGGGGTCTATGGCTACACCTTC.

This clone was counted once. CDR3 sequence (DNA): TGTGCCAGCAGAGGAGGGGGCAACTACGAGCAGTACTTC. As protein: CASRGGGNYEQYF. This chain links TRBV28 with TRBJ2-7, with D tentatively TRBD1 (7 bases). Between the trimmed V and J ends, which lost 6 bases and 3 bases, there was a span of 12 bases. The CDR3 spans 13 residues. Germline V gene data show CDR1 as MDHEN and CDR2 as SYDVKM.

This sequence joins TRBV4-2 and TRBJ2-7; D may be TRBD2 (5 bases). V was cut by 1 base and J by 0 bases, with 10 bases left in between. This CDR3 region has 15 residues. Germline V gives CDR1 LGHNA, CDR2 YNFKEQ. CDR3 sequence reads: CASSQASFSSYEQYF. The CDR3 region has the DNA TGTGCCAGCAGCCAAGCTAGCTTCAGCTCCTACGAGCAGTACTTC.

The genes are TRBV3-1 (or the pseudogene TRBV3-2) and TRBJ1-5; maybe TRBD1 (6 bases). Trimming removed 1 base at V and 5 bases at J, with 15 bases between. Germline CDR1 and CDR2: LGHDT and YNNKEL (reference sequence). This CDR3 spans 16 amino acids. The CDR3: CASSQGRDRSYQPQHF. In DNA form, the CDR3 reads TGTGCCAGCAGCCAAGGTCGCGACAGGTCTTATCAGCCCCAGCATTTT.

This clone has just one count. The chain carries TRBV5-1 and TRBJ2-7, with 14 nucleotides matching TRBD2. With 3 bases clipped from V and 7 bases from J, the junction kept 9 bases outside the gene matches. The CDR3 runs to 16 residues. Germline V gene data show CDR1 as SGHRS and CDR2 as YFSETQ. CDR3 bases: TGCGCCAGCAGCTATGGGACTAGCGGGAGAGAAGGGGAGCAGTACTTC. This sequence encodes CASSYGTSGREGEQYF.

The V and J genes are TRBV4-2 and TRBJ2-1, with TRBD2 matching over 11 bases. The CDR3 consists of 17 residues. J gave up 8 bases and V 0 bases, and 9 bases lay outside the gene matches. CDR1 and CDR2 (germline): LGHNA, YNFKEQ. The CDR3 spells CASSQELTSGSIYEQFF. CDR3 DNA: TGTGCCAGCAGCCAAGAGCTTACTAGCGGGAGTATCTATGAGCAGTTCTTC.

The chain joins TRBV7-2 to TRBJ2-1; 8 bases are a match to TRBD2. The CDR3 has 13 amino acids. The J segment lost 10 bases and the V segment lost 6 bases, leaving 8 bases of the junction unmatched. Germline CDR1 and CDR2: SGHTA and FQGNSA. CDR3 sequence reads: CASRGSGSREQFF. In DNA form, the CDR3 reads TGTGCCAGCAGGGGGAGCGGGAGCCGGGAGCAGTTCTTC.

The chain links TRBV7-2 to TRBJ2-5; the D is unclear. Trimming stripped 5 bases from V and 5 bases from J, with 15 bases between. The germline V gene has CDR1 SGHTA and CDR2 FQGNSA. The CDR3 is made up of 14 amino acids. CDR3 sequence reads: CASSPYLPPETQYF. The CDR3 bases are TGTGCCAGCAGCCCGTACCTACCCCCGGAGACCCAGTACTTC.

This clone was counted once. V gene TRBV9 combines with J gene TRBJ1-1, with 7 bases aligning to TRBD1. The CDR3 has 16 residues. Germline CDR1 is SGDLS and CDR2 is YYNGEE. The ends lost 3 bases at V and 1 base at J; junction bases unmatched: 9. The CDR3 nucleotides are TGTGCCAGCAGCGGCATACGACAGGGAGGGAACACTGAAGCTTTCTTT. This translates into CASSGIRQGGNTEAFF.

The chain joins TRBV28 to TRBJ1-1, with 7 bases identical to TRBD1. Trimming at V came to 6 bases and at J to 3 bases, leaving 7 bases not matched to a gene. The CDR3 has 14 amino acids. Germline V CDR1 and CDR2: MDHEN, SYDVKM. CDR3 nucleotides: TGTGCCAGCAGCCGACAGGGCAGAGACACTGAAGCTTTCTTT. Residues: CASSRQGRDTEAFF. Supplemented by reference TRBV28 and TRBJ1-1, the full variable domain reads DVKVTQSSRYLVKRTGEKVFLECVQDMDHENMFWYRQDPGLGLRLIYFSYDVKMKEKGDIPEGYSVSREKKERFSLILESASTNQTSMYLCASSRQGRDTEAFFGQGTRLTVV.

The chain combines TRBV9 with TRBJ1-4; TRBD1 agrees at 7 bases. The CDR3 length is 15 residues. Per the germline V gene, CDR1 is SGDLS and CDR2 is YYNGEE. Germline trimming cut 0 bases from V and 10 bases from J; bases unmatched to any gene: 9. CDR3 amino acids: CASSVDGAGGGKLFF. The CDR3 DNA reads TGTGCCAGCAGCGTAGACGGGGCAGGGGGTGGAAAACTGTTTTTT.

V and J are TRBV7-2 and TRBJ2-7, with D possibly being TRBD2 (5 bases). V was trimmed by 1 base and J by 2 bases, leaving 12 bases between them. The CDR3 covers 15 residues. Germline V gives CDR1 SGHTA, CDR2 FQGNSA. Here the CDR3 reads CASSLGGSVAYEQYF. CDR3 coding DNA: TGTGCCAGCAGCTTAGGGGGTAGCGTCGCCTACGAGCAGTACTTC.

This chain links TRBV6-5 with TRBJ1-3, with TRBD1 matching over 7 bases. The CDR3 covers 16 residues. The germline V gene encodes CDR1 MNHEY and CDR2 SVGAGI. V dropped 2 bases and J dropped 2; count of bases not matched to a gene: 6. CDR3 amino acids: CASSYRDRVAGNTIYF. The DNA for the CDR3 is TGTGCCAGCAGTTACCGCGACAGGGTAGCTGGAAACACCATATATTTT.

The V gene is TRBV14, the J gene TRBJ2-5; D gene uncertain. V was trimmed by 4 bases and J by 0 bases, leaving 15 bases between them. Germline V gene data show CDR1 as SGHDN and CDR2 as FVKESK. The CDR3 length is 16 residues. CDR3 sequence (DNA): TGTGCCAGCAGCCCCCGTTTAACTACCCACCAAGAGACCCAGTACTTC. Encoded protein: CASSPRLTTHQETQYF.

The chain is built from TRBV11-3 and TRBJ2-1, with no clear D. V lost 2 bases and J 7 bases, leaving 9 bases between the germline ends. Germline V CDR1 and CDR2: SGHNT, YENEEA. The CDR3 totals 13 residues. The DNA for the CDR3 is TGTGCCAGCAGCTTACACTTTAAGAATGAGCAGTTCTTC. Protein sequence: CASSLHFKNEQFF.

This chain connects TRBV5-3 to TRBJ1-4, with D possibly matching TRBD1 (5 bases). TRBV5-3 has ORF status, its function being uncertain. With 0 bases removed from V and 7 bases from J, the gap between germline ends came to 10 bases. The CDR3 is 14 amino acids. CDR3 in DNA: TGTGCCAGAAGCTTGGACAGGCTAATTGAAAAACTGTTTTTT. Residues: CARSLDRLIEKLFF.